Following are 13 T cell receptor beta chains from one sample sequenced in a study of beta chain features in type 1 diabetes. Expressed TCRB transcripts got sequenced, as all isolated RNA was reverse transcribed. TCRdb's table, derived via immunoSEQ multiplex PCR, lists solely in-frame clones and lacks some. The sample has under 400,000 clones; about 14% are singletons. The sample taken for sequencing was central memory CD4+ T cells from blood. The receptors were gathered from a man aged 30 to 45 in good health.

This clone was counted ten times or more. The gene calls are TRBV6-4 and TRBJ2-7; D not certain. In germline, CDR1 is MRHNA, CDR2 SNTAGT. This CDR3 is 13 amino acids long. Trimming pared 7 bases from V and 4 bases from J, leaving 14 bases between. The CDR3 loop is CASKNLRRYEQYF. The CDR3 region has the DNA TGTGCCAGCAAAAACCTGAGACGGTACGAGCAGTACTTC.

The chain recombines TRBV6-1 with TRBJ2-7; possibly TRBD1 for D (6 bases). This CDR3 has 14 amino acids. The V gene lost 3 bases and the J gene lost 6 bases, with 15 bases spanning the gap. The germline gives CDR1 MNHNS, CDR2 SASEGT. For the CDR3, the DNA is TGTGCCAGCAGTGATACAGGGAGAACTCTCGAGCAGTACTTC. Protein: CASSDTGRTLEQYF.

In DNA form, the CDR3 reads TGTGCCAGCAGCTTACGAAGTGACGACAAACTATACGAGCAGTACTTC. Its protein is CASSLRSDDKLYEQYF. The chain carries TRBV7-2 and TRBJ2-7; D is undetermined. The germline gives CDR1 SGHTA, CDR2 FQGNSA. The CDR3 has 16 residues. The V end was cut by 2 bases, the J end by 4 bases, with 18 bases between.

This clone was seen a handful of times. The chain carries TRBV5-6 and TRBJ2-5; 10 nucleotides agree with TRBD1. The CDR3 runs 18 residues. Germline CDR1 is SGHDT and CDR2 is YYEEEE. The junction had 12 bases not matched to a gene; V was cut back by 0 bases and J by 4 bases. CDR3 amino acids: CASSLVQLPGQGRETQYF. The CDR3, as DNA: TGTGCCAGCAGCTTGGTTCAATTGCCGGGACAGGGGAGAGAGACCCAGTACTTC.

This clone has at least ten counts. The chain links TRBV2 to TRBJ2-2; unclear D gene. With 4 bases removed from V and 3 bases from J, the gap between germline ends came to 6 bases. CDR3 length: 13 amino acids. Germline CDR1 SNHLY, CDR2 FYNNEI. CDR3 protein: CASSVADTGELFF. DNA for the CDR3: TGTGCCAGCAGTGTTGCGGACACCGGGGAGCTGTTTTTT.

The rearrangement links TRBV15 to TRBJ1-1; no reliable D call. Germline V gene data show CDR1 as LNHNV and CDR2 as YYDKDF (reference sequence). The V end was cut by 0 bases, the J end by 2 bases, with 10 bases between. The length of the CDR3 is 15 residues. CDR3 in amino acids: CATSRDYTYNTEAFF. Written as DNA, the CDR3 is TGTGCCACCAGCAGAGATTATACCTATAACACTGAAGCTTTCTTT.

This clone was seen only a few times. The rearrangement links TRBV7-2 to TRBJ1-2, with D unresolved. With 1 base removed from V and 4 bases from J, the gap between germline ends came to 7 bases. In germline, CDR1 is SGHTA, CDR2 FQGNSA. CDR3 length equals 13 residues. The CDR3 DNA follows: TGTGCCAGCAGCTTAGAAACATTCTATGGCTACACCTTC. Protein: CASSLETFYGYTF. The complete variable domain, with remaining parts taken from reference TRBV7-2 and TRBJ1-2, reads GAGVSQSPSNKVTEKGKDVELRCDPISGHTALYWYRQSLGQGLEFLIYFQGNSAPDKSGLPSDRFSAERTGGSVSTLTIQRTQQEDSAVYLCASSLETFYGYTFGSGTRLTVV.

The rearrangement joins TRBV6-6 to TRBJ1-5; D is ambiguous. Germline-derived CDR1 and CDR2 are MNHNY and SVGAGI (reference sequence). V was cut by 0 bases and J by 4 bases, with 10 bases left in between. CDR3 length: 15 amino acids. The CDR3, as DNA: TGTGCCAGCAGTTACTCGCCACAAGGGAATCAGCCCCAGCATTTT. Its protein product is CASSYSPQGNQPQHF.

This clone has a handful of counts. The chain recombines TRBV6-1 with TRBJ1-4, with 7 bases that match TRBD1. CDR1 is MNHNS, CDR2 SASEGT, per germline. The CDR3 has 15 residues. The V and J ends lost 5 bases and 8 bases, in that order; junction bases with no gene match: 11. CDR3 sequence: CASSPRPGGGEKLFF. The DNA of the CDR3 is TGTGCCAGCAGTCCACGACCAGGGGGAGGGGAAAAACTGTTTTTT.

There are a few counts of this clone. This rearrangement joins TRBV11-2 to TRBJ2-2; a weak D match, TRBD1 (5 bases). V dropped 5 bases and J dropped 6 bases, with 13 bases sitting between them. The CDR3 loop spans 14 amino acids. CDR1 and CDR2 (germline): SGHAT, FQNNGV. CDR3 nucleotide sequence: TGTGCCAGCAGCAACTCAGGGCGAGCCGGGGAGCTGTTTTTT. Its translation: CASSNSGRAGELFF.

This clone was found a few times. The DNA of the CDR3 is TGCAGTGCTAGTCTAGGGTTTGAGCAGTTCTTC. This translates into CSASLGFEQFF. This chain joins TRBV20-1 and TRBJ2-1; no clear D. This CDR3 region has 11 residues. V gave up 3 bases and J gave up 9 bases, with 9 bases separating them. Germline lookup yields CDR1 DFQATT and CDR2 SNEGSKA (reference sequence).

This clone appeared many times. The CDR3, as DNA: TGTGCCAGCTCACCCGGTGGGAGGGAGTACAATGAGCAGTTCTTC. It yields the protein CASSPGGREYNEQFF. This chain joins TRBV18 and TRBJ2-1, with 7 bases matching TRBD2. After removal of 3 bases from V and 4 bases from J, the junction contained 6 bases not matched to a gene. The germline V gene has CDR1 KGHSH and CDR2 LQKENI. The CDR3 length is 15 residues.

The J gene is TRBJ2-1, the V gene TRBV5-1, with 7 bases matching TRBD2. Germline V CDR1 and CDR2: SGHRS, YFSETQ. The CDR3 covers 15 residues. After removal of 7 bases from V and 5 bases from J, the junction contained 12 bases not matched to a gene. CDR3 sequence reads: CASGRDGAVNNEQFF. For the CDR3, the DNA is TGCGCCAGCGGGAGGGATGGGGCTGTGAACAATGAGCAGTTCTTC.